The following is a T cell receptor (beta chain) sequence with its context. Researchers sorted participants into cohorts using their self-reported clinical history. Recovery meant two consecutive negative NP/OP PCR tests, professional clearance, or resolved symptoms. The data belong to a study of blood T cell repertoires in COVID-19. Study-level information: T cells, B-cell-depleted T cells, or PBMCs supplied cDNA or gDNA.

As handled by the study authors: From reference gene primer amplification, estimates of nucleated cell counts were derived. The data were produced by immunoSEQ multiplex PCR, yet TCRdb's version contains in-frame clones alone and is incomplete. That table supplies the V and J calls and clone size; D and trimming were determined from the DNA. The sample holds about 130,000 clones, 86% seen once. The CDR3 runs to 14 residues. Germline assignment: CDR1 SGDLS and CDR2 YYNGEE. V lost 4 bases, J lost 0 bases, and 10 bases lay in between. Input material: PBMCs or T cells enriched from blood (not recorded which). The rearrangement links TRBV9 to TRBJ1-1, with D perhaps TRBD1 (5 bases). The clonotype was recovered from a woman aged 45-59 years who had recovered from COVID-19. The CDR3 DNA sequence: TGTGCCAGCAGCAGATCAGGGTTGAACACTGAAGCTTTCTTT. This sequence encodes CASSRSGLNTEAFF.